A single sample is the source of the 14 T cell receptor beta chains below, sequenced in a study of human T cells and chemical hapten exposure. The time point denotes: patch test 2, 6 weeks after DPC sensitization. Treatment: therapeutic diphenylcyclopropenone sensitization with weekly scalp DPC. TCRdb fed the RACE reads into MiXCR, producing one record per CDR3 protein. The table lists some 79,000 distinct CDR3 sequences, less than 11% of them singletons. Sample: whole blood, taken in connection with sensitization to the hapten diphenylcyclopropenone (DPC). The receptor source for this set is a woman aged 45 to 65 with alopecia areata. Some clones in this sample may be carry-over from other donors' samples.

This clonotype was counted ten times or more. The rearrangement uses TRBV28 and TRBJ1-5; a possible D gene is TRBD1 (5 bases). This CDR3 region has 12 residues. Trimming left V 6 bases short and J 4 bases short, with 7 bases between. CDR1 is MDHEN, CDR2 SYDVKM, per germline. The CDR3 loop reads CASRKGNQPQHF. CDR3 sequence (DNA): TGTGCCAGCAGGAAGGGGAATCAGCCCCAGCATTTT.

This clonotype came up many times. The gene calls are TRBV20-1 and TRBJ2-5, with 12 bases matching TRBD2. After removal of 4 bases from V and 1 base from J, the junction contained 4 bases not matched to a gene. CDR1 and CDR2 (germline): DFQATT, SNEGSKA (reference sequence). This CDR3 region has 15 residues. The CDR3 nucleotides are TGCAGTGCTAAACTAGCGGGAGGAACCCAAGAGACCCAGTACTTC. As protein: CSAKLAGGTQETQYF.

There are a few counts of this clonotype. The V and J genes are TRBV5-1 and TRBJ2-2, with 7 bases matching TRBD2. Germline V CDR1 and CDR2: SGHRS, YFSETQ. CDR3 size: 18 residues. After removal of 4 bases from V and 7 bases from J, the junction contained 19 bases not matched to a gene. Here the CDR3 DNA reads TGCGCCAGCAGCCCCAGGACTAGTTTGAGGGGAACAGGCGGGGAGCTGTTTTTT. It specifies CASSPRTSLRGTGGELFF. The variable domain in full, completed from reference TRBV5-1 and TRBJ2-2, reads KAGVTQTPRYLIKTRGQQVTLSCSPISGHRSVSWYQQTPGQGLQFLFEYFSETQRNKGNFPGRFSGRQFSNSRSEMNVSTLELGDSALYLCASSPRTSLRGTGGELFFGEGSRLTVL.

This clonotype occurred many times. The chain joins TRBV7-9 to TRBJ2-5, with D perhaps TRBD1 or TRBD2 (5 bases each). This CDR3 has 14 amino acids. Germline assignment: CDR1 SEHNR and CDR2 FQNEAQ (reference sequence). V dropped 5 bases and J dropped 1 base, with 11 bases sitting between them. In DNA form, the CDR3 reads TGTGCCAGCAGCACGGGGCTCGGCCAAGAGACCCAGTACTTC. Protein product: CASSTGLGQETQYF.

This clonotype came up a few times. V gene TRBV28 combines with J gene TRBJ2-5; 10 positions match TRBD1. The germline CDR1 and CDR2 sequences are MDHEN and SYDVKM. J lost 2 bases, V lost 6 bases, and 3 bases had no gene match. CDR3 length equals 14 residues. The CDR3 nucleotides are TGTGCCAGCAGGGGACAGGGGTCACAAGAGACCCAGTACTTC. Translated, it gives CASRGQGSQETQYF.

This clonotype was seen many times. CDR3 nucleotide sequence: TGTGCCAGCAGTCTCCACAGGGGCGGGAGCACCCTCCACTTT. Amino acid sequence: CASSLHRGGSTLHF. V usage is TRBV12-3 or TRBV12-4 and J usage is TRBJ1-6; TRBD1 agrees at 7 bases. V gave up 5 bases and J gave up 14 bases; unmatched junction bases: 12. The CDR3 covers 14 residues.

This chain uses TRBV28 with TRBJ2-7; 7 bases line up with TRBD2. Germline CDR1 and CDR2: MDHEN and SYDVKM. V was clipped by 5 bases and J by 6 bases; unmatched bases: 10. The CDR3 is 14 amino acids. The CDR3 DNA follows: TGTGCCAGCAGTCCCGCGCTAGCGGAGCGCGAGCAGTACTTC. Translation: CASSPALAEREQYF.

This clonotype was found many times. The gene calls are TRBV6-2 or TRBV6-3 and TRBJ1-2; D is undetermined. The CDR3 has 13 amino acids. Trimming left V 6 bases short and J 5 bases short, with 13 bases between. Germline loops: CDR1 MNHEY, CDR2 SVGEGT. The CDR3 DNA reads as TGTGCCAGCAGCCAGGAACCTCTTTATGGCTACACCTTC. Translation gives CASSQEPLYGYTF.

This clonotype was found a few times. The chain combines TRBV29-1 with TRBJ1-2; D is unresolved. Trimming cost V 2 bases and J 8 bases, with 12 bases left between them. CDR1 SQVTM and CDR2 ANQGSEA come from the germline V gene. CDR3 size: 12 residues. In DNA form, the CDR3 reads TGCAGCGTTGAAAGACGGGAAACAGGCTACACCTTC. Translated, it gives CSVERRETGYTF.

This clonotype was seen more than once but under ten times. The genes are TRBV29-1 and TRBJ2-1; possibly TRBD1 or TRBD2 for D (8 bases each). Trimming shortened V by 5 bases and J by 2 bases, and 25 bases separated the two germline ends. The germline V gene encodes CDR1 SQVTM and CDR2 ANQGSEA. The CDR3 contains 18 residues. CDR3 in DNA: TGCAGCGTTCGCCCCGGACAGGGTACTAGCGGTACCTACAATGAGCAGTTCTTC. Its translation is CSVRPGQGTSGTYNEQFF.

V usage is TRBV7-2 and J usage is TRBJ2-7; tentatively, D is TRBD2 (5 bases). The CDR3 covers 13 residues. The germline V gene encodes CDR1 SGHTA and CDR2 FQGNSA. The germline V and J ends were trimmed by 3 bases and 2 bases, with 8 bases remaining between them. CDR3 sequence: CASSFSRAYEQYF. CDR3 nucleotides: TGTGCCAGCAGCTTTTCGCGGGCCTACGAGCAGTACTTC.

The CDR3 sequence: CASSARPVTGEGGTEAFF. CDR3 nucleotide sequence: TGCGCCAGCAGCGCCAGACCAGTTACAGGGGAAGGGGGCACTGAAGCTTTCTTT. The chain recombines TRBV4-1 with TRBJ1-1; 7 bases match TRBD1. V lost 5 bases to trimming and J lost 4 bases; unmatched junction nucleotides: 19. CDR3 length: 18 amino acids. Germline values: CDR1 MGHRA, CDR2 YSYEKL.

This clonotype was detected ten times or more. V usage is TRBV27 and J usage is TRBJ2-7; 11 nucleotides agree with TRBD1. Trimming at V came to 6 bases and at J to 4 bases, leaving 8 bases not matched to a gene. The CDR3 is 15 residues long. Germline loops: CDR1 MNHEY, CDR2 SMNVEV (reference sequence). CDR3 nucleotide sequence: TGTGCCAGCAGAATTGGACAGGGGGCTGCGTACGAGCAGTACTTC. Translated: CASRIGQGAAYEQYF.

CDR3 amino acids: CASSLEVGDYGYTF. CDR3 nucleotides: TGCGCCAGCAGCTTGGAGGTAGGGGACTATGGCTACACCTTC. V gene TRBV5-1 combines with J gene TRBJ1-2; D possibly corresponds to TRBD1 (5 bases). The V end was cut by 0 bases, the J end by 3 bases, with 9 bases between. The CDR3 loop spans 14 amino acids. The germline CDR1 and CDR2 sequences are SGHRS and YFSETQ.